These 9 T cell receptor beta chains were sequenced from one sample in a study of identical twins. In TCRdb, the 5' RACE reads were re-called with MiXCR into one record per CDR3 protein. The sample consists of 450,000 or so distinct CDR3 sequences, less than 25% of them appearing once. These data were likewise used in another study, on T cells expressing NK-cell markers.

Material for sequencing was CD4+ T cells sorted from blood. The receptor set was obtained from a woman under 30 in good health.

This rearrangement joins TRBV11-1 to TRBJ2-2; TRBD2 matches 10 bases. The germline gives CDR1 SGHAT, CDR2 FQDESV (reference sequence). The CDR3 totals 19 residues. The J segment lost 1 base and the V segment lost 5 bases, leaving 13 bases of the junction unmatched. CDR3 amino acids: CASSLRGVAGGLNTGELFF. The CDR3 DNA follows: TGTGCCAGCAGCCTCCGTGGCGTAGCGGGGGGCCTGAACACCGGGGAGCTGTTTTTT.

There are a few counts of this clonotype. The rearrangement uses TRBV7-6 and TRBJ1-2; 7 nucleotides align to TRBD1. The germline V gene encodes CDR1 SGHVS and CDR2 FNYEAQ. This CDR3 has 16 residues. Losses at the gene ends were 3 bases for V and 5 bases for J; bases not matched to a gene: 12. CDR3 loop: CASSLSLGQDLYGYTF. CDR3 sequence (DNA): TGTGCCAGCAGCTTGTCCCTAGGACAGGACTTGTATGGCTACACCTTC.

This clonotype was counted only a few times. The chain couples TRBV10-2 to TRBJ1-4; TRBD1 aligns across 11 bases. From germline, CDR1 is WSHSY and CDR2 SAAADI. V trimming: 2 bases; J trimming: 15 bases; junction bases outside the gene matches: 8. The CDR3 length is 14 residues. This chain's CDR3 is CASSEPGQGVKLFF. The CDR3 DNA is TGCGCCAGCAGTGAGCCGGGACAGGGGGTGAAGTTGTTTTTT.

This rearrangement joins TRBV6-2 or TRBV6-3 to TRBJ2-7; D unresolved. The CDR3 spans 14 residues. Trimming cost V 2 bases and J 2 bases, with 10 bases left between them. Germline assignment: CDR1 MNHEY and CDR2 SVGEGT. The chain's CDR3 is CASSYRAPTYEQYF. As DNA, the CDR3 is TGTGCCAGCAGTTACAGGGCACCTACCTACGAGCAGTACTTC.

The chain has TRBV3-1 and TRBJ1-1; D not resolved. V was shortened by 0 bases and J by 5 bases, with 10 bases between the two germline ends. The CDR3 is 14 amino acids. Looked up from germline, CDR1 is LGHDT and CDR2 is YNNKEL (reference sequence). In nucleotides, the CDR3 is TGTGCCAGCAGCCAAGATGTCAGCCGGACTGAAGCTTTCTTT. Translation gives CASSQDVSRTEAFF.

The chain employs TRBV3-1 and TRBJ2-1; D remains unclear. Germline CDR1 reads LGHDT; CDR2 reads YNNKEL (reference sequence). Trimming removed 0 bases at V and 4 bases at J, with 10 bases between. The CDR3 loop spans 15 amino acids. CDR3 sequence (DNA): TGTGCCAGCAGCCAAGATCAGACACGGTACAATGAGCAGTTCTTC. This encodes CASSQDQTRYNEQFF.

V usage is TRBV2 and J usage is TRBJ2-2; tentative D call: TRBD2 (6 bases). The V end lost 5 bases, the J end lost 6 bases, and 13 bases lay between the germline ends. This CDR3 comprises 14 residues. The V gene's germline CDR1 is SNHLY and CDR2 FYNNEI. DNA for the CDR3: TGTGCCAGCAGTAGGGGCGGGGCTCCCGGGGAGCTGTTTTTT. As protein: CASSRGGAPGELFF.

This rearrangement joins TRBV4-2 to TRBJ2-3, with D maybe TRBD2 (6 bases). This CDR3 contains 14 residues. The germline V gene encodes CDR1 LGHNA and CDR2 YNFKEQ. V lost 0 bases and J lost 4, with 8 bases in between. CDR3: CASSQDGGPDTQYF. The CDR3 nucleotides are TGTGCCAGCAGCCAAGACGGGGGACCAGATACGCAGTATTTT.

This clonotype was detected once. The DNA of the CDR3 is TGCAGTGCTATATTGACGCTAGTGGGGACCCAGTACTTC. It specifies CSAILTLVGTQYF. The rearrangement joins TRBV20-1 to TRBJ2-5, with unresolved D. Germline-derived CDR1 and CDR2 are DFQATT and SNEGSKA (reference sequence). This CDR3 comprises 13 residues. The V gene lost 4 bases and the J gene lost 7 bases, with 16 bases spanning the gap.